These 16 T cell receptor beta chains were sequenced from one sample in a study of Graves' ophthalmopathy and Graves' hyperthyroidism. Researchers took RNA transcripts and amplified TCR beta CDR3 regions from them. The first-round RT-PCR employed HTBI primers together with the Qiagen OneStep RT-PCR kit. A multiplex PCR was then performed as the second round. TCRdb ran MiXCR on the multiplex PCR reads and lists one entry per CDR3 protein. The sample contains roughly 410,000 distinct CDR3 sequences, 15% of which appear only once. The sequencing sample was made of peripheral blood. These receptors were collected from a woman aged 18-29 years with stable Graves' hyperthyroidism.

This clonotype was counted many times. This chain joins TRBV19 and TRBJ1-1, with no clear D. V lost 2 bases and J 0 bases, leaving 7 bases between the germline ends. The CDR3 runs 14 residues. In germline, CDR1 is LNHDA, CDR2 SQIVND (reference sequence). The CDR3 is CASSIRAMNTEAFF. The CDR3 DNA reads TGTGCCAGTAGTATACGGGCTATGAACACTGAAGCTTTCTTT.

This sequence joins TRBV6-1 and TRBJ2-2; D unclear. This CDR3 contains 13 residues. The germline V gene encodes CDR1 MNHNS and CDR2 SASEGT. Trimming took off 6 bases at V and 5 bases at J, with 10 bases between the two ends. The CDR3 DNA sequence: TGTGCCAGCAGGAAGCAAGGAACCGGGGAGCTGTTTTTT. Translating it yields CASRKQGTGELFF.

The sample holds many counts of this clonotype. The CDR3 region has the DNA TGTGCCAGCAGCTTCCGAGCGGGGGGTTACAAAGAGACCCAGTACTTC. Its translation is CASSFRAGGYKETQYF. The J gene is TRBJ2-5, the V gene TRBV7-2; 9 positions match TRBD2. The V segment lost 3 bases and the J segment 3 bases; nucleotides outside the gene matches: 8. Germline CDR1 and CDR2: SGHTA and FQGNSA. The CDR3 is 16 residues long.

This clonotype was detected ten times or more. The rearrangement uses TRBV19 and TRBJ2-7, with TRBD1 matching over 7 bases. The CDR3 extends over 17 amino acids. CDR1 and CDR2 from the germline V gene are LNHDA and SQIVND (reference sequence). V dropped 3 bases and J dropped 0; count of bases not matched to a gene: 11. CDR3 sequence: CASSIFPGQPSSYEQYF. CDR3 DNA sequence: TGTGCCAGTAGTATTTTCCCGGGACAGCCTTCCTCCTACGAGCAGTACTTC.

This clonotype showed up many times. The genes are TRBV7-2 and TRBJ1-3; perhaps TRBD1 as D (5 bases). CDR1 is SGHTA and CDR2 is FQGNSA in the germline V gene. V was pared by 2 bases and J by 1 base, with 12 bases between. This CDR3 comprises 16 residues. In DNA form, the CDR3 reads TGTGCCAGCAGCTTATGGGGGGGGTTTTCTGGAAACACCATATATTTT. Amino acid sequence: CASSLWGGFSGNTIYF.

CDR3 in amino acids: CASSQGTSGAYEQYF. In DNA form, the CDR3 reads TGCGCCAGCAGCCAGGGGACTAGCGGAGCCTACGAGCAGTACTTC. This chain uses TRBV4-1 with TRBJ2-7; 11 bases align to TRBD2. CDR1 and CDR2 from the germline V gene are MGHRA and YSYEKL. Trimming removed 3 bases from V and 2 bases from J; junction bases left unmatched: 3. This CDR3 is built from 15 residues.

This clonotype was counted many times. The chain couples TRBV11-2 to TRBJ2-2; D might be TRBD1 (6 bases). Germline lookup yields CDR1 SGHAT and CDR2 FQNNGV. Trimming cost V 0 bases and J 5 bases, with 16 bases left between them. The CDR3 is 17 residues long. The CDR3 loop is CASSLDSGRGYTGELFF. The CDR3 coding sequence is TGTGCCAGCAGCTTAGATTCGGGCAGGGGTTATACCGGGGAGCTGTTTTTT. Combining the CDR3 with reference TRBV11-2 and TRBJ2-2 gives the whole variable domain EAGVAQSPRYKIIEKRQSVAFWCNPISGHATLYWYQQILGQGPKLLIQFQNNGVVDDSQLPKDRFSAERLKGVDSTLKIQPAKLEDSAVYLCASSLDSGRGYTGELFFGEGSRLTVL.

This clonotype came up many times. The V call is TRBV19, the J call TRBJ1-1, with D uncertain. The CDR3 contains 12 residues. V lost 2 bases and J lost 5, with 6 bases in between. Germline V gives CDR1 LNHDA, CDR2 SQIVND (reference sequence). The CDR3 coding sequence is TGTGCCAGTAGTATATGGGGTACTGAAGCTTTCTTT. Translation: CASSIWGTEAFF.

This clonotype was counted many times. The gene calls are TRBV6-5 and TRBJ1-2; unclear D gene. Trimming removed 5 bases from V and 1 base from J, with 11 bases in between. The CDR3 runs to 14 residues. Germline CDR1 and CDR2: MNHEY and SVGAGI. CDR3 loop: CASSNRPNNYGYTF. In DNA, the CDR3 is TGTGCCAGCAGTAATCGACCAAATAACTATGGCTACACCTTC.

The chain recombines TRBV7-2 with TRBJ1-2; the match to TRBD1 covers 11 bases. CDR1 SGHTA and CDR2 FQGNSA come from the germline V gene. After removal of 5 bases from V and 7 bases from J, the junction contained 6 bases not matched to a gene. This CDR3 has 14 residues. The CDR3 is CASSPRTGGFGYTF. CDR3 nucleotides: TGTGCCAGCAGCCCTCGGACAGGGGGCTTTGGCTACACCTTC.

This clonotype was counted many times. The chain combines TRBV2 with TRBJ1-1; D may be TRBD1 (6 bases). Looked up from germline, CDR1 is SNHLY and CDR2 is FYNNEI. The CDR3 sequence is 15 residues long. V was trimmed by 4 bases and J by 0 bases, leaving 12 bases between them. CDR3 coding DNA: TGTGCCAGCAGTGGGGACAAGCTCATGAACACTGAAGCTTTCTTT. Amino acids: CASSGDKLMNTEAFF.

This clonotype was found a few times. This chain uses TRBV2 with TRBJ2-7; 8 positions match TRBD1. The germline CDR1 and CDR2 sequences are SNHLY and FYNNEI. This CDR3 contains 14 residues. Trimming at V came to 6 bases and at J to 6 bases, leaving 10 bases not matched to a gene. CDR3 protein: CASSAQRQGSEQYF. For the CDR3, the DNA is TGTGCCAGCAGCGCCCAGCGACAGGGGTCCGAGCAGTACTTC.

This clonotype was seen repeatedly, ten times or more. The chain employs TRBV12-5 and TRBJ2-5; TRBD2 agrees at 7 bases. Germline V CDR1 and CDR2: LGHNT, FRNRAP. The CDR3 sequence is 17 residues long. The V and J ends lost 0 bases and 0 bases, in that order; junction bases with no gene match: 7. This CDR3 is CASGLVRSGKYQETQYF. The CDR3 DNA is TGTGCTAGTGGTTTGGTACGGAGCGGGAAGTACCAAGAGACCCAGTACTTC.

This clonotype was counted at least ten times. V gene TRBV11-2 combines with J gene TRBJ1-1; D is unresolved. Germline loops: CDR1 SGHAT, CDR2 FQNNGV. This CDR3 is 13 amino acids long. V dropped 6 bases and J dropped 5 bases, with 13 bases sitting between them. Here the CDR3 reads CASSTARRTEAFF. The CDR3 nucleotides read TGTGCCAGCAGTACCGCCCGGCGGACTGAAGCTTTCTTT.

This clonotype was observed many times. The J gene is TRBJ1-1, the V gene TRBV7-2; no definite D call. CDR1 and CDR2 from the germline V gene are SGHTA and FQGNSA. The CDR3 is 13 amino acids. Trimming took off 5 bases at V and 5 bases at J, with 12 bases between the two ends. Here the CDR3 DNA reads TGTGCCAGCAGCCACCCTCACGGGACTGAAGCTTTCTTT. It encodes CASSHPHGTEAFF.

This clonotype was seen ten or more times. This rearrangement joins TRBV6-5 to TRBJ2-5; D unresolved. Trimming shortened V by 6 bases and J by 0 bases, and 11 bases separated the two germline ends. The V gene's germline CDR1 is MNHEY and CDR2 SVGAGI. There are 14 residues in the CDR3. The CDR3 region has the DNA TGTGCCAGCAGCAAGTCGACGTACCAAGAGACCCAGTACTTC. Its translation is CASSKSTYQETQYF.